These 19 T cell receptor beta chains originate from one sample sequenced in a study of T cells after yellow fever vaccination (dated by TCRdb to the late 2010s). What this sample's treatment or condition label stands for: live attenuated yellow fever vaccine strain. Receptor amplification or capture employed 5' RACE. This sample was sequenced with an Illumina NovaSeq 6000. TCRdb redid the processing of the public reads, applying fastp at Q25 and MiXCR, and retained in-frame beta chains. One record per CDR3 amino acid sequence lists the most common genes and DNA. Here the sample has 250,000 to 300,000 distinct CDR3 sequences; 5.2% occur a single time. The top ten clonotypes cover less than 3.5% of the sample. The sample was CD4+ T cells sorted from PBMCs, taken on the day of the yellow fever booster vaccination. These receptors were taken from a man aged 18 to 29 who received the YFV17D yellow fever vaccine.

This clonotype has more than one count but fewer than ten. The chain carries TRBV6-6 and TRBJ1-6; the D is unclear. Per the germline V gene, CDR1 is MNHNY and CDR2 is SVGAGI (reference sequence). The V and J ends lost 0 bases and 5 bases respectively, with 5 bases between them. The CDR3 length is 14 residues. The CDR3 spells CASSYSVNNSPLHF. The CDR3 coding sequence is TGTGCCAGCAGTTACTCGGTCAATAATTCACCCCTCCACTTT.

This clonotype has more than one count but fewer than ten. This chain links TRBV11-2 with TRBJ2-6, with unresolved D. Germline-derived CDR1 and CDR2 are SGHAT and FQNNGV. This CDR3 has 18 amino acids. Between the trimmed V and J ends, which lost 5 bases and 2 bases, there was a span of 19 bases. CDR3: CASSLTFDMIAGANVLTF. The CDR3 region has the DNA TGTGCCAGCAGCCTGACTTTTGATATGATCGCTGGGGCCAACGTCCTGACTTTC.

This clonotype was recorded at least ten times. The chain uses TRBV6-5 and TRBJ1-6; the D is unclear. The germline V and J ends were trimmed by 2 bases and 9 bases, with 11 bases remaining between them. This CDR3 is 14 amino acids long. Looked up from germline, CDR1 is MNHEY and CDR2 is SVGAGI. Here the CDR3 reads CASSYVPDGSPLHF. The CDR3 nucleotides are TGTGCCAGCAGTTACGTCCCGGATGGTTCACCCCTCCACTTT.

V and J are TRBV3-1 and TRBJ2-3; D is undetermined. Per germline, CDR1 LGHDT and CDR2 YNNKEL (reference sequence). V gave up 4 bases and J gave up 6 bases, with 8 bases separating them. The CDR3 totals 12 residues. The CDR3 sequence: CASSRVRDTQYF. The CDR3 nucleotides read TGTGCCAGCAGCCGAGTGAGGGATACGCAGTATTTT.

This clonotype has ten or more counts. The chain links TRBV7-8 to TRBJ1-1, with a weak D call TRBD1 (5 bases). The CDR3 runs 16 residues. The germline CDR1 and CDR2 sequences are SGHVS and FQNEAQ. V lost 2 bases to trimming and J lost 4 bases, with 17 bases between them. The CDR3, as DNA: TGTGCCAGCAGCTTACTCTACTCAAGGGGAGGCACTGAAGCTTTCTTT. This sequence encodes CASSLLYSRGGTEAFF.

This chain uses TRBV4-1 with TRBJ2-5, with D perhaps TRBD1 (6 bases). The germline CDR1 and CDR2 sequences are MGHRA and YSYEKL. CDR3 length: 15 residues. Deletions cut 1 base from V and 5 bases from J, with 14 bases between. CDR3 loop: CASSQGGGIVETQYF. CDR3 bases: TGCGCCAGCAGCCAAGGAGGGGGTATTGTGGAGACCCAGTACTTC.

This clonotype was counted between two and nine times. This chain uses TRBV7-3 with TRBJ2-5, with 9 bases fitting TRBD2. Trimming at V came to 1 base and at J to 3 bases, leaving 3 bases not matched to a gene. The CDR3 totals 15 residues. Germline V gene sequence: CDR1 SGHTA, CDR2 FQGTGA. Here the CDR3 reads CASSLNGGGEETQYF. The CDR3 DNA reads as TGTGCCAGCAGCTTAAATGGCGGGGGGGAAGAGACCCAGTACTTC. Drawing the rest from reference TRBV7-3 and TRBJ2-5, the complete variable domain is GAGVSQTPSNKVTEKGKYVELRCDPISGHTALYWYRQSLGQGPEFLIYFQGTGAADDSGLPNDRFFAVRPEGSVSTLKIQRTERGDSAVYLCASSLNGGGEETQYFGPGTRLLVL.

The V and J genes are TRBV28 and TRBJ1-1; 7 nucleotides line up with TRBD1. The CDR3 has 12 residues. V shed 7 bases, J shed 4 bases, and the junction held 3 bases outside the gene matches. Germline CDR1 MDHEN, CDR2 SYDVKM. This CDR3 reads CASIRGGTEAFF. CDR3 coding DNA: TGTGCCAGCATCAGGGGGGGCACTGAAGCTTTCTTT.

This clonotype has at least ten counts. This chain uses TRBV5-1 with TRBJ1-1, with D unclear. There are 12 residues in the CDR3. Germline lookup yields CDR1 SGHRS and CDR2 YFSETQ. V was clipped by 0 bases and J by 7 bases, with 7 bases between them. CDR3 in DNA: TGCGCCAGCAGCTTGGTAGCGGGTGAAGCTTTCTTT. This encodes CASSLVAGEAFF.

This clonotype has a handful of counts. The CDR3, as DNA: TGTGCCAGCAGTTTAGCGCGAGACGAGCAGTACGTC. This encodes CASSLARDEQYV. The chain uses TRBV12-3 or TRBV12-4 and TRBJ2-7; D not certain. The CDR3 sequence is 12 residues long. Deletions cut 0 bases from V and 5 bases from J, with 5 bases between.

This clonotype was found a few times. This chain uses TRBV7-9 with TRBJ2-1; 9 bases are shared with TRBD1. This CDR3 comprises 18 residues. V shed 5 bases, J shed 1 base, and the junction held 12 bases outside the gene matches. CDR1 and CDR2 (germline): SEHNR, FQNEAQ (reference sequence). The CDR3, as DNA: TGTGCCAGCAGCACTACCGTGGGGACAGGGAGATCCTACAATGAGCAGTTCTTC. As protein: CASSTTVGTGRSYNEQFF.

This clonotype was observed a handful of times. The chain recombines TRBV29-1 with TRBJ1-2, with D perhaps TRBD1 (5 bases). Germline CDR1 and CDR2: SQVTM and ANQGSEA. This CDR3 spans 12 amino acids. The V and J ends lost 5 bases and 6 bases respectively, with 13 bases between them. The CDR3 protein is CSVRGSGNGYTF. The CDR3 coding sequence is TGCAGCGTTCGCGGGTCAGGGAATGGCTACACCTTC.

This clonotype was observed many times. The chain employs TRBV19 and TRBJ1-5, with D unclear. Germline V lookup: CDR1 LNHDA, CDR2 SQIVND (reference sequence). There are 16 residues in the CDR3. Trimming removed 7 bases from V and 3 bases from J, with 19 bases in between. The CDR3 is CASMSLGGRYNQPQHF. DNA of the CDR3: TGTGCCAGTATGAGTCTGGGCGGCCGGTACAATCAGCCCCAGCATTTT.

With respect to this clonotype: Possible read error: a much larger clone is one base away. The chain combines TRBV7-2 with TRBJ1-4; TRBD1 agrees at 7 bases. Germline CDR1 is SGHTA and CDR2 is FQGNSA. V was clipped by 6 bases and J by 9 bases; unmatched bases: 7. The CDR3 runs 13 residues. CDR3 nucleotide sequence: TGTGCCAGCAGGTCAAGGGGACAGCAAAAACTGTTTTTT. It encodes CASRSRGQQKLFF.

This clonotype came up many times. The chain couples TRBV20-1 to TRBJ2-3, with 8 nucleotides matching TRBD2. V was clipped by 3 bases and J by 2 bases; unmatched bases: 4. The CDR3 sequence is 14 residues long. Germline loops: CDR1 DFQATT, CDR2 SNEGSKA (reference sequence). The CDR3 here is CSASLGLVTDTQYF. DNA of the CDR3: TGCAGTGCTAGCCTGGGACTAGTCACAGATACGCAGTATTTT.

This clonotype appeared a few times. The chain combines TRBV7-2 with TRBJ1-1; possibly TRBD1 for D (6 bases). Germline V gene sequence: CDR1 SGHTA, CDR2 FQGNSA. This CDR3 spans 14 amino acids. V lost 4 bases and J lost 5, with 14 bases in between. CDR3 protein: CASSSHQGRTEAFF. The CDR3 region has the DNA TGTGCCAGCAGCTCCCATCAGGGGAGGACTGAAGCTTTCTTT.

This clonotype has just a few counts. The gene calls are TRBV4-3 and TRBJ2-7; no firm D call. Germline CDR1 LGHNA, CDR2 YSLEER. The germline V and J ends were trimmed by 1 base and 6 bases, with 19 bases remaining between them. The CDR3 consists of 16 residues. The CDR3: CASSQATGKVLSEQYF. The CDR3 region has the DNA TGCGCCAGCAGCCAAGCCACTGGGAAGGTCTTGAGCGAGCAGTACTTC.

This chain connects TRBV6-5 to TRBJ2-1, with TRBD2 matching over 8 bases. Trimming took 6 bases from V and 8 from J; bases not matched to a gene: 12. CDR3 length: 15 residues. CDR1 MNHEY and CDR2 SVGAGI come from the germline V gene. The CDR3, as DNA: TGTGCCAGCAGGCTTCAAAGGACTAGCCGAGATGAGCAGTTCTTC. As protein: CASRLQRTSRDEQFF.

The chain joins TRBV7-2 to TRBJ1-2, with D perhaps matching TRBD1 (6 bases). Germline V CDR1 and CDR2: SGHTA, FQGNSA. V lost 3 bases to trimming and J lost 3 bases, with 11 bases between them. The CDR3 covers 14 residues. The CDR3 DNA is TGTGCCAGCAGCTTCAGGGGATTTGACTATGGCTACACCTTC. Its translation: CASSFRGFDYGYTF.